These T cell receptor beta chains were read from a single sample in a study of spatial heterogeneity in lung cancer. TCRdb analysed the 5' RACE reads with MiXCR anew, one entry per CDR3 protein. The sample has about 82,000 distinct CDR3 sequences; around 12% are singletons. The starting material was PBMCs, obtained at surgery. The source is a male donor with early-stage non-small cell lung cancer. Each CDR3 is given with its conserved first and last residue. D genes are given only for firm matches. The size entry is marked missing in some rows and otherwise reads once, few, many or a size class.

TRBV9	TRBJ2-2	TRBD2	15	-	TGTGCCAGCAGCGCAGCGGGAGGGAACACCGGGGAGCTGTTTTTT	CASSAAGGNTGELFF
TRBV5-8	TRBJ2-7	-	14	-	TGTGCCAGCAGCGTTGGAGGGGAATCCAACCAGCAGTACTTC	CASSVGGESNQQYF
TRBV20-1	TRBJ2-5	TRBD1	12	-	TGCAGTGTCTCACAGGGGGGAGAGACCCAGTACTTC	CSVSQGGETQYF
TRBV20-1	TRBJ1-5	-	13	few	TGCAGTGTCCCGGACGATAGCAATCAGCCCCAGCATTTT	CSVPDDSNQPQHF
TRBV7-2	TRBJ2-1	-	14	many	TGTGCCAGCAGCCCCCTAACTAGCTACAATGAGCAGTTCTTC	CASSPLTSYNEQFF
TRBV7-9	TRBJ2-7	-	14	-	TGTGCCAGCAGCTTAGTAGAGGGAACCTACGAGCAGTACTTC	CASSLVEGTYEQYF
TRBV7-9	TRBJ2-1	TRBD2	15	-	TGTGCCAGCAGCCGTAGCGGGGGGGATTACAATGAGCAGTTCTTC	CASSRSGGDYNEQFF
TRBV20-1	TRBJ2-2	-	15	few	TGCAGTGCCAGATCCGGGACACCTTTAACCGGGGAGCTGTTTTTT	CSARSGTPLTGELFF
TRBV2	TRBJ2-5	TRBD1	14	few	TGTGCCAGCAGGAAAGGGACAGCCCAAGAGACCCAGTACTTC	CASRKGTAQETQYF
TRBV7-9	TRBJ2-1	-	13	many	TGTGCTCTGGGAGACCAGTCTTACAATGAGCAGTTCTTC	CALGDQSYNEQFF
TRBV5-6	TRBJ2-7	-	15	few	TGTGCCAGCAGCTTGGGTCAGCGGAACTACTACGAGCAGTACTTC	CASSLGQRNYYEQYF
TRBV7-8	TRBJ1-1	TRBD1	12	few	TGTGCCAGCAGCGCACCCGACAGGGGAGCTTTCTTT	CASSAPDRGAFF
TRBV7-8	TRBJ2-1	-	14	few	TGTGCCAGCAGCTTAGAAACAGGGTTGTATGAGCAGTTCTTC	CASSLETGLYEQFF
TRBV12-3/TRBV12-4	TRBJ1-2	-	13	many	TGTGCCAGCAGTCCCTCCGCGGGCGAGGGCTACACCTTC	CASSPSAGEGYTF
TRBV5-5	TRBJ2-3	TRBD2	17	large	TGTGCCAGCAGCCTCCGACTAGCGGGGGGCCCCACAGATACGCAGTATTTT	CASSLRLAGGPTDTQYF
TRBV29-1	TRBJ2-1	TRBD2	15	few	TGCAGCGTTTCGTCTAGCGGGAGCTCCTACAATGAGCAGTTCTTC	CSVSSSGSSYNEQFF
TRBV20-1	TRBJ1-1	-	13	many	TGCAGTGCTCCTCAGGGTGAGGACACTGAAGCTTTCTTT	CSAPQGEDTEAFF
TRBV4-1	TRBJ2-2	-	17	-	TGCGCCAGCAGCCACTCCATGTCCGGAATCTCAGCCGGGGAGCTGTTTTTT	CASSHSMSGISAGELFF
TRBV4-1	TRBJ1-1	-	13	few	TGCGCCAGCAGCCTTTCCGGGAGTCCTGAAGCTTTCTTT	CASSLSGSPEAFF
TRBV6-1	TRBJ2-7	-	14	-	TGTGCCAGCAGTTCCCAGACGCCAACCTACGAGCAGTACTTC	CASSSQTPTYEQYF
TRBV20-1	TRBJ2-5	-	12	many	TGCAGTGCTTCCACTAGCAAGGAGACCCAGTACTTC	CSASTSKETQYF
TRBV20-1	TRBJ1-2	TRBD1	14	few	TGCAGTGCTCCCCACCATACAGGGGGAAAGGGCTACACCTTC	CSAPHHTGGKGYTF
TRBV6-1	TRBJ2-1	-	13	-	TGTGCCAGCAGTGAGATGGAGCGGTTAGGTAGGTTCTTC	CASSEMERLGRFF
TRBV20-1	TRBJ2-3	-	17	-	TGCAGTGCTAGAGTCCCCTCGGTTAGATCCACAGACGGTACGCAGTATTTT	CSARVPSVRSTDGTQYF
TRBV19	TRBJ2-3	TRBD1	16	-	TGTGCCAGTAGTATACTGGGACAGGCAAGCACAGATACGCAGTATTTT	CASSILGQASTDTQYF